The present T cell receptor (beta chain) was sequenced within a study of T cell changes during pregnancy in multiple sclerosis. The CDR3 runs to 14 residues. V dropped 1 base and J dropped 5; count of bases not matched to a gene: 4. Germline-derived CDR1 and CDR2 are MGHRA and YSYEKL. Assay: immunoSEQ multiplex PCR; the TCRdb copy retains only in-frame clones and omits some. The sample includes about 60,000 clones, over 90% seen only once; the top ten take around 0.85%. This clone was detected only a few times. This clonotype originated in a female donor with multiple sclerosis, enrolled in a pregnancy study. This specimen consisted of peripheral blood, obtained in the first trimester of pregnancy. The chain couples TRBV4-1 to TRBJ2-5; 7 bases are shared with TRBD2. Here the CDR3 reads CASSQGLAVETQYF. The DNA for the CDR3 is TGCGCCAGCAGCCAAGGACTAGCAGTCGAGACCCAGTACTTC.